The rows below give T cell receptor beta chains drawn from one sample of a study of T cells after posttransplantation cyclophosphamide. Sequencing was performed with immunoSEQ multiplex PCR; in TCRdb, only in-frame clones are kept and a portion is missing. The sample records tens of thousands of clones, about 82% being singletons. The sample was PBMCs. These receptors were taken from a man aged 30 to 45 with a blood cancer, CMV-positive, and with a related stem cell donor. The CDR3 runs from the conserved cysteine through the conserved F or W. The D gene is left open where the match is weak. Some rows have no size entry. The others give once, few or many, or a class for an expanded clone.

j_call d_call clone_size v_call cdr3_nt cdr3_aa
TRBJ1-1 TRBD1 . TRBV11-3 TGTGCCAGCAGCGCCAGACAGGGACTGAACACTGAAGCTTTCTTT CASSARQGLNTEAFF
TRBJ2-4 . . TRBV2 TGTGCCAGCAGTTATCCGGGGATAGCCAAAAACATTCAGTACTTC CASSYPGIAKNIQYF
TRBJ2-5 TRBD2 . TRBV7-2 TGTGCCAGCAGCTTAGCCACTAGCGGGAGGGACCAAGAGACCCAGTACTTC CASSLATSGRDQETQYF
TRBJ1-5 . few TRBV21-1 TGTGCCAGCAGCAAAGCTTTAAGGGACAGGGGGGGGGACAATCAGCCCCAGCATTTT CASSKALRDRGGDNQPQHF
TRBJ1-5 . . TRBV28 TGTGCCAGCAGGAGAGGACAGAACGGGCCCCAGCATTTT CASRRGQNGPQHF
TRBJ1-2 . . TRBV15 TGTGCCACGACCCCTGACAAAGGTCGCTATGGCTACACCTTC CATTPDKGRYGYTF
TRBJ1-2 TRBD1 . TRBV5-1 TGCGCCAGCAGCATGACCGGGACAGGGGCGGGTTATGGCTACACCTTC CASSMTGTGAGYGYTF
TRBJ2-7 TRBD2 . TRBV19 TGTGCCAGTAGTCTAGCCTCGGGGGGGGGCTACGAGCAGTACTTC CASSLASGGGYEQYF
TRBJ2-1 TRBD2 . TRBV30 TGTGCCTGGAGAGCCCTAGCGGGAGCCTACAATGAGCAGTTCTTC CAWRALAGAYNEQFF
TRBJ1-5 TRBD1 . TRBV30 TGTGCCTGGGTGAAAGCAGGGGGCATGAGCAATCAGCCCCAGCATTTT CAWVKAGGMSNQPQHF
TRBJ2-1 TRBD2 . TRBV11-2 TGTGCCAGCAGCTTAGTCATAGGACTAGCGGGGAACAATGAGCAGTTCTTC CASSLVIGLAGNNEQFF
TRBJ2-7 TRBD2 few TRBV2 TGTGCCAGCGCTCAGGCTAGCGGGAGCTACGAGCAGTACTTC CASAQASGSYEQYF
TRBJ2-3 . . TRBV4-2 TGTGCCAGCAGCCAAGGCAACGGGGGAAGCACAGATACGCAGTATTTT CASSQGNGGSTDTQYF
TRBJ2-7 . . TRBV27 TGTGCCAGTATAAGTAGCAGCGCGCAGGGGGAGCAGTACTTC CASISSSAQGEQYF
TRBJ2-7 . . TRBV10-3 TGTGCCATCAGTCCCGGTTCTTACGAGCAGTACTTC CAISPGSYEQYF
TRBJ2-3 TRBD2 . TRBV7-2 TGTGCCAGCAGCCCTTGGGGGACTAGCGGAACAGATACGCAGTATTTT CASSPWGTSGTDTQYF
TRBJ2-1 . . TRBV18 TGTGCCAGCTCACGACTGGAGGGGCGAAATGAGCAGTTCTTC CASSRLEGRNEQFF
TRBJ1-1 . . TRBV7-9 TGTGCCAGCAGCTTAGCGCAGTCTAACACTGAAGCTTTCTTT CASSLAQSNTEAFF
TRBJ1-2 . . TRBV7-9 TGTGCCAGCAGCGTCGCCGGGACAAATTACTATGGCTACACCTTC CASSVAGTNYYGYTF
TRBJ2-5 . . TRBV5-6 TGTGCCAGCAGCTTGGTTGGTTCAGGCAGGGCACAAGAGACCCAGTACTTC CASSLVGSGRAQETQYF
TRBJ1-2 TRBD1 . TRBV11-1 TGTGCCAGCAGCCGAGACAGGGCGAATCCCTATGGCTACACCTTC CASSRDRANPYGYTF
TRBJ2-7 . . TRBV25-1 TGTGCCAGCAGTGAGAACCCTAGAACCCACGGGCAGTACTTC CASSENPRTHGQYF
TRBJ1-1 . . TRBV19 TGTGCCAGTAGTATCGGGAAGTCGGCGGGGGTTGAAGAAGCTTTCTTT CASSIGKSAGVEEAFF
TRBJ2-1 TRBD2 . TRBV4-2 TGTGCCAGCAGCCAAGAACCGGGACTAGGTTACAATGAGCAGTTCTTC CASSQEPGLGYNEQFF
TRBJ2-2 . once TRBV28 TGTGCCAGCAGTTTCTTCAGGCGGGTATCGAACACCGGGGAGCTGTTTTTT CASSFFRRVSNTGELFF
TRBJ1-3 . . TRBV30 TGTGCCTGGAAGGGAGAAGGCGCCCAATTCGGAAACACCATATATTTT CAWKGEGAQFGNTIYF
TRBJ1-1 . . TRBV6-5 TGTGCCAGCAGAACCGTGGACAGAAGTAGAGCTTTCTTT CASRTVDRSRAFF
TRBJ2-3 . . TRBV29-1 TGCAGCGTTGGTGGAGGGTTTGGCACAGATACGCAGTATTTT CSVGGGFGTDTQYF
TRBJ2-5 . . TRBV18 TGTGCCAGCTCACCCCAGTGGACAGAAAAAGAGACCCAGTACTTC CASSPQWTEKETQYF
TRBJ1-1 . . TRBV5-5 TGTGCCAGCAGCTTGGGGGCAGTAGTGAACACTGAAGCTTTCTTT CASSLGAVVNTEAFF
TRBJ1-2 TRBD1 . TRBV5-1 TGCGCCAGCAGTAGGGACAGGGTAAATGGCTACACCTTC CASSRDRVNGYTF
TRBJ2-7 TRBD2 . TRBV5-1 TGCGCCAGCAGCTTGGGTGCGGGAGGGCCGGGGGAGCAGTACTTC CASSLGAGGPGEQYF
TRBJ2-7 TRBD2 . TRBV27 TGTGCCAGCAGTCCAACGACTAGCGGGACGGTCGAGCAGTACTTC CASSPTTSGTVEQYF
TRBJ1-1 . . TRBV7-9 TGTGCCAGCAGCTTAGTTTCAGGGCCAATGGACACTGAAGCTTTCTTT CASSLVSGPMDTEAFF
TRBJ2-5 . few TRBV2 TGTGCCAGCAGTAAGGAGGTCGGGAGCGGTCGGGAGACCCAGTACTTC CASSKEVGSGRETQYF
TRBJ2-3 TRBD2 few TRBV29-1 TGCAGCGTTCAAAATTTTGCTAGCGGGTCAACAGATACGCAGTATTTT CSVQNFASGSTDTQYF
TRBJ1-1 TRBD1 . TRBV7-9 TGTGCCAGCAGCAGCGCTCGACAGGGGGCCAACACTGAAGCTTTCTTT CASSSARQGANTEAFF
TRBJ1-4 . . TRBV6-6 TGTGCCAGCAGTTACGTACGGAGTAATGAAAAACTGTTTTTT CASSYVRSNEKLFF
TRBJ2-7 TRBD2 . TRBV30 TGTGCCTGGAGTGCTCCCGGGCGGGAGAGCTACGAGCAGTACTTC CAWSAPGRESYEQYF
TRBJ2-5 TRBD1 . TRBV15 TGTGCCACCAGCAGAGATCGAGCCTCCGGGACAGGGAGCCGGGGGGAGACCCAGTACTTC CATSRDRASGTGSRGETQYF
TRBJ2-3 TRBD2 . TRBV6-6 TGTGCCAGCCGTGGAAGCGGGAGTCGTACAGATACGCAGTATTTT CASRGSGSRTDTQYF
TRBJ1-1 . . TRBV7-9 TGTGCCAGCAGCTCGTCGACAGTAATCTCTGAAGCTTTCTTT CASSSSTVISEAFF
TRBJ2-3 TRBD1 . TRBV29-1 TGCAGCGTCAGACAGGGAACAGATACGCAGTATTTT CSVRQGTDTQYF
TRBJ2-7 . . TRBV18 TGTGCCAGCTCACCGGTAGCATCCTACGAGCAGTACTTC CASSPVASYEQYF
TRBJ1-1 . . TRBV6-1 TGTGCCAGCAGGACAGGCTTGAACACTGAAGCTTTCTTT CASRTGLNTEAFF
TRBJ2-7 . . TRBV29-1 TGCAGCGTTGAAGATCCGGGAACTAGCTCCTACGAGCAGTACTTC CSVEDPGTSSYEQYF
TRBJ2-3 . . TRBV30 TGTGCCTGGAGGGGCAGGTCCCTACCCACAGATACGCAGTATTTT CAWRGRSLPTDTQYF
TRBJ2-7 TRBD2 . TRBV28 TGTGCCAGCAGTTTGGGGACTAGCGGAACCTACGAGCAGTACTTC CASSLGTSGTYEQYF
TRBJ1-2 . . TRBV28 TGTGCCAGCAGCCGGACAGTAGGAATGCTTCTGTTC CASSRTVGMLLF
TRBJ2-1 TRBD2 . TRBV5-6 TGTGCCAGCAGCCCCCTAACCCGACTAGCGGGGGGCCCCTACAATGAGCAGTTCTTC CASSPLTRLAGGPYNEQFF
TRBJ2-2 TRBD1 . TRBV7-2 TGTGCCAGCAGCTCATCCGACAGGGTACTCAACACCGGGGAGCTGTTTTTT CASSSSDRVLNTGELFF
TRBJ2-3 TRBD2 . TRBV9 TGTGCCAGCAGCCGATCCGGACTAGCGGGAGATACGCAGTATTTT CASSRSGLAGDTQYF
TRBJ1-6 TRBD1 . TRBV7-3 TGTGCCAGCAGCGGGCACAGGGGATTGGTTCTTAGTTCACCCCTCCACTTT CASSGHRGLVLSSPLHF
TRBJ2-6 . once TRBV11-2 TGTGCCAGCAGTCCCTATCCGACAGAAGCCAACGTCCTGACTTTC CASSPYPTEANVLTF
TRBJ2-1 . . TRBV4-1 TGCGCCAGCAGCCAAGCTTGGGGGCCACGGATGGATGAGCAGTTCTTC CASSQAWGPRMDEQFF
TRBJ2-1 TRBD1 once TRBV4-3 TGCGCCAGCAGCCAAGGACAGGGGGCGTACAATGAGCAGTTCTTC CASSQGQGAYNEQFF
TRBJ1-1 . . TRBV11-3 TGTGCCAGCAGCCCGAACCCCACAGGGAAAGCTTTCTTT CASSPNPTGKAFF
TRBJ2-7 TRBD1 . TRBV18 TGTGCCAGCTCACCATCGGCAGGGGGAAGTCGCTACGAGCAGTACTTC CASSPSAGGSRYEQYF